Listed below are T cell receptor beta chains from one sample, sequenced in a study of T cells in Graves' hyperthyroidism and ophthalmopathy. TCRdb independently ran MiXCR on the multiplex PCR reads; one entry per CDR3 protein. The profile shows around 340,000 distinct CDR3 sequences, 15% to 20% of them singletons. Sequencing was done on a sample of blood. Receptors were obtained from a woman between 45 and 65 years old with Graves' hyperthyroidism. CDR3s include the opening cysteine and the closing phenylalanine or tryptophan. D genes are given only for firm matches. The listing skips clone size in some rows; elsewhere it reads once, few, many or a size class.

D gene | CDR3 length | J gene | clone size | V gene | CDR3 DNA | CDR3 protein
TRBD1 | 16 | TRBJ1-1 | many | TRBV6-1 | TGTGCCAGCAGTCTCAGACAGGGGGCTAGTAAAACTGAAGCTTTCTTT | CASSLRQGASKTEAFF
NA | 12 | TRBJ2-7 | NA | TRBV6-5 | TGTGCCAGCAGTTACTCGGCAGACGAGCAGTACTTC | CASSYSADEQYF
NA | 16 | TRBJ2-2 | few | TRBV7-3 | TGTGCCAGCAGCTTAAGCGGAGGGGCTAACACCGGGGAGCTGTTTTTT | CASSLSGGANTGELFF
NA | 13 | TRBJ1-2 | NA | TRBV7-9 | TGTGCCAGCAGCTCGGACGGGACCTATGGCTACACCTTC | CASSSDGTYGYTF
NA | 10 | TRBJ2-3 | many | TRBV20-1 | TGCAGTGCTCTTACAGATACGCAGTATTTT | CSALTDTQYF
NA | 14 | TRBJ1-4 | few | TRBV5-5 | TGTGCCAGCAGCTTTGGGGTTAATCGTGAAAAACTGTTTTTT | CASSFGVNREKLFF
NA | 15 | TRBJ2-5 | many | TRBV20-1 | TGCAGTGCTAGAGCCGTGGACAGTAGCCAAGAGACCCAGTACTTC | CSARAVDSSQETQYF
NA | 12 | TRBJ2-1 | NA | TRBV7-9 | TGTGCCAGCAGCTTCCCTGATAATGAGCAGTTCTTC | CASSFPDNEQFF
NA | 14 | TRBJ2-3 | NA | TRBV4-1 | TGCGCCAGCAGCCAAGAGGAGTCTACAGATACGCAGTATTTT | CASSQEESTDTQYF
NA | 15 | TRBJ2-5 | few | TRBV27 | TGTGCCAGCAGTTTACGGACCGCCCGGGGGGAGACCCAGTACTTC | CASSLRTARGETQYF
NA | 15 | TRBJ1-1 | many | TRBV6-6 | TGTGCCAGCAGTTACTTGGGGAAGGAGAACACTGAAGCTTTCTTT | CASSYLGKENTEAFF
NA | 16 | TRBJ2-2 | few | TRBV9 | TGTGCCAGCAGCGTTTGGTCTAGCGTAGGAACCGGGGAGCTGTTTTTT | CASSVWSSVGTGELFF
NA | 13 | TRBJ2-1 | many | TRBV28 | TGTGCCAGCAGCCCCCCCGCCTTCAATGAGCAGTTCTTC | CASSPPAFNEQFF
NA | 15 | TRBJ1-1 | many | TRBV18 | TGTGCCAGCTCACCACGGCTGGGGGATGGCACTGAAGCTTTCTTT | CASSPRLGDGTEAFF
NA | 12 | TRBJ1-5 | NA | TRBV24-1 | TGTGCCACCGGCGGACTGGGTCAGCCCCAGCATTTT | CATGGLGQPQHF
NA | 14 | TRBJ2-5 | many | TRBV6-1 | TGTGCCAGCAATATCTACGGTCCTCAAGAGACCCAGTACTTC | CASNIYGPQETQYF
NA | 17 | TRBJ1-3 | few | TRBV12-3/TRBV12-4 | TGTGCCAGCACAGTAGCGGGACTCACGGTCTCTGGAAACACCATATATTTT | CASTVAGLTVSGNTIYF
TRBD2 | 15 | TRBJ2-3 | NA | TRBV10-3 | TGTGCCATCAGGGGGACTAGCGGGGCCGCAGATACGCAGTATTTT | CAIRGTSGAADTQYF
TRBD2 | 17 | TRBJ2-3 | many | TRBV7-3 | TGTGCCAGCAGCACGTTCACTAGCGGGAGACTCACAGATACGCAGTATTTT | CASSTFTSGRLTDTQYF
NA | 14 | TRBJ1-5 | many | TRBV28 | TGTGCCAGCAGTTTTATAGGGGAGGTTCAGCCCCAGCATTTT | CASSFIGEVQPQHF
TRBD2 | 15 | TRBJ2-5 | many | TRBV2 | TGTGCCAGCGGGAGGGCTCCAAACTCCCAAGAGACCCAGTACTTC | CASGRAPNSQETQYF
TRBD1 | 15 | TRBJ2-2 | NA | TRBV19 | TGTGCCAGTAGTATACAGGGGGCGAACACCGGGGAGCTGTTTTTT | CASSIQGANTGELFF
NA | 14 | TRBJ1-2 | NA | TRBV3-1 | TGTGCCAGCAGCCAAGACATCGGGACGAATGGCTACACCTTC | CASSQDIGTNGYTF
NA | 12 | TRBJ2-3 | NA | TRBV2 | TGTGCCAGCAGAGAAGGCGGCGGGTTGCAGTATTTT | CASREGGGLQYF
TRBD2 | 14 | TRBJ2-7 | NA | TRBV20-1 | TGCAGTGCTAGAGGAGGGGAGGGCATCTACGAGCAGTACTTC | CSARGGEGIYEQYF
NA | 16 | TRBJ1-5 | many | TRBV7-8 | TGTGCCAGCAGCTTAGGGGGGGACATACGAGTGCAGCCCCAGCATTTT | CASSLGGDIRVQPQHF
TRBD1 | 16 | TRBJ1-1 | few | TRBV6-1 | TGTGCCAGCAGCCTCAGGGGGCTGGTGAGAAACACTGAAGCTTTCTTT | CASSLRGLVRNTEAFF
TRBD1 | 15 | TRBJ1-5 | once | TRBV12-3/TRBV12-4 | TGTGCCAGCTGGGACGGGGGACAGGGTATTCAGCCCCAGCATTTT | CASWDGGQGIQPQHF
TRBD2 | 16 | TRBJ2-1 | many | TRBV12-3/TRBV12-4 | TGTGCCAGCACCCCAGGGACTAGCGAGGTTAATGGTGAGCAGTTCTTC | CASTPGTSEVNGEQFF
NA | 16 | TRBJ2-1 | NA | TRBV10-2 | TGCGCCAGCAGTGAGAGATCGGGGAGCTCCTACAATGAGCAGTTCTTC | CASSERSGSSYNEQFF
TRBD2 | 13 | TRBJ2-1 | few | TRBV19 | TGTGCCAGTACCGCTAGCGGGGGATTTGAGCAGTTCTTC | CASTASGGFEQFF
NA | 16 | TRBJ1-1 | many | TRBV4-1 | TGCGCCAGCAGCCAAGATGGGGGTACGAGGAACACTGAAGCTTTCTTT | CASSQDGGTRNTEAFF
NA | 13 | TRBJ1-6 | many | TRBV4-1 | TGCGCCAGCAGCCAAGAACGGGATTCACCCCTCCACTTT | CASSQERDSPLHF
TRBD2 | 18 | TRBJ2-3 | NA | TRBV20-1 | TGCAGTGCTAGAGATCTGACTAGCGGGAGTGGGGGCACAGATACGCAGTATTTT | CSARDLTSGSGGTDTQYF
NA | 13 | TRBJ1-1 | few | TRBV11-2 | TGTGCCAGCAGCCCCGACCTCTTGACTGAAGCTTTCTTT | CASSPDLLTEAFF
TRBD2 | 14 | TRBJ2-5 | few | TRBV4-1 | TGCGCCAGCAGCCAAGAAGCGGGGTGGGAGACCCAGTACTTC | CASSQEAGWETQYF